This T cell receptor beta chain was observed in a study of blood T cell repertoires in COVID-19. About the research overall: Sites in the United States, Italy and Spain provided acute and convalescent COVID-19 samples. T cells, B-cell-depleted T cells, or PBMCs provided the cDNA or gDNA that served as material.

The length of the CDR3 is 12 residues. Trimming cost V 4 bases and J 5 bases, with 5 bases left between them. CDR1 and CDR2 (germline): SGHTA, FQGNSA. Original processing methods: Nucleated cell counts were estimated from reference gene primer amplification. Profiled with immunoSEQ multiplex PCR; TCRdb holds only in-frame clones, not every one. D and trimming were read from the DNA, whereas the V and J calls and clone size are those reported in that table. Of 240,000 or so clones in the sample, about 80% are singletons; the top ten hold 2.5% to 4%. The rearrangement links TRBV7-2 to TRBJ2-2; D not certain. This TCR came from a woman over 75 with acute or convalescent COVID-19. The sequenced sample was peripheral blood. CDR3 protein: CASSYQTGELFF. The CDR3 DNA reads as TGTGCCAGCAGCTACCAGACCGGGGAGCTGTTTTTT. Variable domain in full (rest from reference TRBV7-2 and TRBJ2-2): GAGVSQSPSNKVTEKGKDVELRCDPISGHTALYWYRQSLGQGLEFLIYFQGNSAPDKSGLPSDRFSAERTGGSVSTLTIQRTQQEDSAVYLCASSYQTGELFFGEGSRLTVL.